These 14 T cell receptor beta chains originate from one sample sequenced in a study of T cells after posttransplantation cyclophosphamide. Clones were sequenced by immunoSEQ multiplex PCR, and TCRdb holds only the in-frame ones, with some missing. The repertoire consists of 20,000 to 30,000 clones, none detected only once. Material for sequencing was PBMCs. The receptors here all came from a woman aged 50 to 65 in good health, CMV-negative, and a related stem cell transplant donor.

This clone was detected ten times or more. The V call is TRBV4-2, the J call TRBJ2-3, with 7 bases that match TRBD2. The V segment lost 3 bases and the J segment 11 bases; nucleotides outside the gene matches: 8. This CDR3 is 13 amino acids long. From germline, CDR1 is LGHNA and CDR2 YNFKEQ. The CDR3 DNA follows: TGTGCCAGCAGCCACCCCCTAGGCGGGGGGCAGTATTTT. It is translated as CASSHPLGGGQYF.

This clone was counted ten times or more. The chain has TRBV10-3 and TRBJ2-5; 7 nucleotides align to TRBD2. From germline, CDR1 is ENHRY and CDR2 SYGVKD. The ends lost 0 bases at V and 4 bases at J; junction bases unmatched: 8. This CDR3 has 16 amino acids. The CDR3 DNA follows: TGTGCCATCAGTGAGTCGCTTCCGGGGGGTGTAGAGACCCAGTACTTC. Translating it yields CAISESLPGGVETQYF.

This clone was observed many times. V usage is TRBV5-4 and J usage is TRBJ2-3; the D gene is possibly TRBD2 (6 bases). Germline CDR1 reads SGHNT; CDR2 reads YYREEE (reference sequence). CDR3 length: 13 residues. V dropped 2 bases and J dropped 4 bases, with 8 bases sitting between them. The CDR3 spells CASSLAGPDTQYF. The DNA for the CDR3 is TGTGCCAGCAGCTTAGCGGGTCCAGATACGCAGTATTTT.

This clone was detected ten times or more. The chain is built from TRBV7-2 and TRBJ2-4; D may be TRBD2 (5 bases). The germline gives CDR1 SGHTA, CDR2 FQGNSA. The V and J ends lost 2 bases and 7 bases respectively, with 15 bases between them. The CDR3 is 15 residues long. The CDR3 loop is CASSLRTGLDNIQYF. CDR3 DNA: TGTGCCAGCAGCTTAAGGACGGGGTTGGATAACATTCAGTACTTC.

This clone came up many times. The rearrangement links TRBV27 to TRBJ2-1; 10 bases match TRBD2. Trimming cost V 6 bases and J 2 bases; bases outside gene matches: 1. Germline loops: CDR1 MNHEY, CDR2 SMNVEV (reference sequence). CDR3 length: 14 amino acids. CDR3 coding DNA: TGTGCCAGCAGACTAGCGGGGCCCTACAATGAGCAGTTCTTC. Residues: CASRLAGPYNEQFF.

In its sample, this clone was seen many times. This chain links TRBV28 with TRBJ2-7, with 11 bases aligning to TRBD2. The CDR3 loop spans 16 amino acids. Germline CDR1 MDHEN, CDR2 SYDVKM. V lost 6 bases, J lost 7 bases, and 14 bases stayed unmatched. The DNA for the CDR3 is TGTGCCAGCAGATTGACTAGCGGGGCTACCCGTCCTGAGCAGTACTTC. Translating gives CASRLTSGATRPEQYF.

This clone was observed at least ten times. The chain is built from TRBV10-3 and TRBJ1-2; TRBD1 matches at 9 bases. V shed 6 bases and J 10 bases; nucleotides not matched to a gene: 12. Germline V lookup: CDR1 ENHRY, CDR2 SYGVKD. The CDR3 totals 14 residues. The CDR3 sequence is CAIRKGQGPLNYTF. The CDR3 nucleotides read TGTGCCATCAGGAAGGGACAGGGCCCTCTTAACTACACCTTC.

This clone was seen ten or more times. The V gene is TRBV5-1, the J gene TRBJ2-5; weak D call: TRBD2 (7 bases). Trimming took 3 bases from V and 5 from J, leaving 17 bases between them. The germline gives CDR1 SGHRS, CDR2 YFSETQ. The CDR3 has 15 residues. CDR3: CASSWGAGAQETQYF. The DNA of the CDR3 is TGCGCCAGCAGCTGGGGGGCGGGGGCGCAGGAGACCCAGTACTTC.

This clone was found many times. The chain joins TRBV5-1 to TRBJ1-2; 9 bases match TRBD1. J was trimmed by 8 bases and V by 4 bases; bases with no gene match: 9. The CDR3 sequence is 14 residues long. CDR1 and CDR2 from the germline V gene are SGHRS and YFSETQ. The CDR3 DNA reads TGCGCCAGCAGCGGGGGACAGGGAGTATGGGGCTACACCTTC. Amino acid sequence: CASSGGQGVWGYTF.

This clone was detected many times. This chain links TRBV19 with TRBJ2-3; 11 bases agree with TRBD2. Germline-derived CDR1 and CDR2 are LNHDA and SQIVND (reference sequence). V shed 3 bases and J 0 bases; nucleotides not matched to a gene: 8. This CDR3 has 18 residues. CDR3 sequence: CASSMGLADPPSTDTQYF. For the CDR3, the DNA is TGTGCCAGTAGTATGGGACTAGCGGATCCTCCTAGCACAGATACGCAGTATTTT.

At least ten counts were recorded for this clone. This chain links TRBV6-6 with TRBJ1-6; the D is unclear. V was trimmed by 5 bases and J by 5 bases, leaving 4 bases between them. The CDR3 length is 12 residues. Germline V CDR1 and CDR2: MNHNY, SVGAGI (reference sequence). The CDR3 DNA reads as TGTGCCAGCAGTATCAATAATTCACCCCTCCACTTT. It encodes CASSINNSPLHF.

The chain joins TRBV5-1 to TRBJ1-6, with 8 bases that match TRBD1. Germline V CDR1 and CDR2: SGHRS, YFSETQ. The CDR3 spans 17 residues. V shed 4 bases, J shed 7 bases, and the junction held 13 bases outside the gene matches. The CDR3 reads CASSPFQGALTNSPLHF. DNA for the CDR3: TGCGCCAGCAGCCCTTTTCAGGGGGCGCTTACAAATTCACCCCTCCACTTT.

This clone was seen at least ten times. J is TRBJ1-5 and V is TRBV6-1; no definite D call. The V end lost 3 bases, the J end lost 1 base, and 7 bases lay between the germline ends. This CDR3 is 14 amino acids long. From germline, CDR1 is MNHNS and CDR2 SASEGT. As DNA, the CDR3 is TGTGCCAGCAGTGACAGTTTGAGCAATCAGCCCCAGCATTTT. The encoded protein is CASSDSLSNQPQHF.

This clone was recorded at least ten times. The rearrangement links TRBV7-2 to TRBJ2-3; 8 bases are a match to TRBD2. This CDR3 contains 14 residues. V was pared by 5 bases and J by 11 bases, with 12 bases of the junction left unmatched. The germline gives CDR1 SGHTA, CDR2 FQGNSA. This CDR3 reads CASSQREKGIRQYF. The CDR3 DNA reads as TGTGCCAGCAGCCAGCGGGAGAAAGGGATTCGGCAGTATTTT.